A selection of T cell receptor beta chains follows, all from one sample in a study of shared T cell receptors in the human thymus. Some clones are missing from TCRdb's copy, which holds only in-frame ones; the method was immunoSEQ multiplex PCR. The sample consists of under 700,000 clones, 70% to 80% of them appearing once. In addition, the sample was reused for a study of human thymus T cells.

The material sequenced was thymocytes. The receptors shown here come from a boy less than two years old with a congenital heart defect. Each CDR3 is given with its conserved first and last residue. D genes are given only for firm matches. The size entry is marked missing in some rows and otherwise reads once, few, many or a size class.

clone_size: -; j_call: TRBJ2-3; d_call: TRBD1; v_call: TRBV4-3; cdr3_aa: CASSRSGQGFTDTQYF; cdr3_nt: TGCGCCAGCAGCCGGTCGGGACAGGGGTTCACAGATACGCAGTATTTT
clone_size: -; j_call: TRBJ2-7; d_call: TRBD2; v_call: TRBV14; cdr3_aa: CASSQEAREGTYEQYF; cdr3_nt: TGTGCCAGCAGCCAAGAGGCGCGGGAGGGCACCTACGAGCAGTACTTC
clone_size: -; j_call: TRBJ2-1; d_call: -; v_call: TRBV6-5; cdr3_aa: CASSYPRGIYNEQFF; cdr3_nt: TGTGCCAGCAGTTACCCCCGGGGGATCTACAATGAGCAGTTCTTC
clone_size: -; j_call: TRBJ2-1; d_call: TRBD1; v_call: TRBV27; cdr3_aa: CASSLYRGKTYNEQFF; cdr3_nt: TGTGCCAGCAGTCTTTACAGGGGTAAAACCTACAATGAGCAGTTCTTC
clone_size: -; j_call: TRBJ2-2; d_call: -; v_call: TRBV6-5; cdr3_aa: CASSYTRQTGELFF; cdr3_nt: TGTGCCAGCAGTTACACCCGACAGACCGGGGAGCTGTTTTTT
clone_size: -; j_call: TRBJ2-6; d_call: TRBD1; v_call: TRBV15; cdr3_aa: CATSRGQGARSGANVLTF; cdr3_nt: TGTGCCACCAGCAGAGGTCAGGGGGCACGCTCTGGGGCCAACGTCCTGACTTTC
clone_size: -; j_call: TRBJ2-7; d_call: -; v_call: TRBV6-6; cdr3_aa: CASSPTRLEVSYEQYF; cdr3_nt: TGTGCCAGCAGCCCCACCCGGTTGGAGGTCTCCTACGAGCAGTACTTC
clone_size: -; j_call: TRBJ2-7; d_call: -; v_call: TRBV30; cdr3_aa: CAWRGPGTGSYEQYF; cdr3_nt: TGTGCCTGGAGGGGACCCGGGACTGGCTCCTACGAGCAGTACTTC
clone_size: -; j_call: TRBJ2-1; d_call: TRBD2; v_call: TRBV7-2; cdr3_aa: CASSPIWRTSGRLNEQFF; cdr3_nt: TGTGCCAGCAGCCCAATTTGGAGGACTAGCGGGAGGCTCAATGAGCAGTTCTTC
clone_size: -; j_call: TRBJ2-7; d_call: TRBD1; v_call: TRBV11-2; cdr3_aa: CASSLGGQYYEQYF; cdr3_nt: TGTGCCAGCAGCTTAGGGGGACAGTACTACGAGCAGTACTTC
clone_size: few; j_call: TRBJ2-2; d_call: -; v_call: TRBV11-2; cdr3_aa: CASSLDLGDWGGNTGELFF; cdr3_nt: TGTGCCAGCAGCTTAGATCTGGGGGATTGGGGAGGAAACACCGGGGAGCTGTTTTTT
clone_size: -; j_call: TRBJ2-2; d_call: TRBD1; v_call: TRBV27; cdr3_aa: CASSLDMGQGLTGELFF; cdr3_nt: TGTGCCAGCAGTTTAGATATGGGACAGGGCCTCACCGGGGAGCTGTTTTTT
clone_size: once; j_call: TRBJ2-3; d_call: -; v_call: TRBV5-6; cdr3_aa: CASRSATNQDRTDTQYF; cdr3_nt: TGTGCCAGCAGGTCGGCGACTAACCAAGACCGCACAGATACGCAGTATTTT
clone_size: -; j_call: TRBJ2-7; d_call: TRBD2; v_call: TRBV7-9; cdr3_aa: CASSWDGLSGRIPYEQYF; cdr3_nt: TGTGCCAGCAGCTGGGATGGGTTAAGCGGGAGAATCCCCTACGAGCAGTACTTC
clone_size: -; j_call: TRBJ2-1; d_call: TRBD2; v_call: TRBV18; cdr3_aa: CASSPAAPLAGGANEQFF; cdr3_nt: TGTGCCAGCTCACCAGCAGCCCCACTAGCGGGGGGAGCCAATGAGCAGTTCTTC
clone_size: -; j_call: TRBJ2-3; d_call: -; v_call: TRBV11-2; cdr3_aa: CASSQIDTQYF; cdr3_nt: TGTGCCAGCAGCCAGATAGATACGCAGTATTTT
clone_size: -; j_call: TRBJ1-2; d_call: TRBD1; v_call: TRBV18; cdr3_aa: CASSPGLRGGDYGYTF; cdr3_nt: TGTGCCAGCTCACCCGGGCTTCGAGGGGGCGACTATGGCTACACCTTC
clone_size: -; j_call: TRBJ2-7; d_call: -; v_call: TRBV5-1; cdr3_aa: CASSSGHSYEQYF; cdr3_nt: TGCGCCAGCAGCTCAGGACACTCCTACGAGCAGTACTTC
clone_size: -; j_call: TRBJ2-7; d_call: -; v_call: TRBV27; cdr3_aa: CASRVQDEQYF; cdr3_nt: TGTGCCAGCAGAGTGCAGGACGAGCAGTACTTC
clone_size: few; j_call: TRBJ2-2; d_call: -; v_call: TRBV11-2; cdr3_aa: CASSSVAGELFF; cdr3_nt: TGTGCCAGCAGCTCGGTCGCCGGGGAGCTGTTTTTT
clone_size: -; j_call: TRBJ1-2; d_call: TRBD1; v_call: TRBV6-5; cdr3_aa: CASSTDRVYGYTF; cdr3_nt: TGTGCCAGCAGTACCGACAGGGTCTATGGCTACACCTTC
clone_size: few; j_call: TRBJ2-3; d_call: TRBD1; v_call: TRBV28; cdr3_aa: CASKQGTTDTQYF; cdr3_nt: TGTGCCAGCAAACAGGGGACCACAGATACGCAGTATTTT
clone_size: -; j_call: TRBJ1-1; d_call: -; v_call: TRBV28; cdr3_aa: CASSLTGQNTEAFF; cdr3_nt: TGTGCCAGCAGCCTGACAGGCCAGAACACTGAAGCTTTCTTT
clone_size: -; j_call: TRBJ2-3; d_call: TRBD2; v_call: TRBV4-2; cdr3_aa: CASSLSGRATDTQYF; cdr3_nt: TGTGCCAGCAGCCTTAGCGGGAGGGCCACAGATACGCAGTATTTT
clone_size: -; j_call: TRBJ1-2; d_call: TRBD1; v_call: TRBV6-1; cdr3_aa: CASRWTGKSYGYTF; cdr3_nt: TGTGCCAGCAGATGGACAGGGAAGTCCTATGGCTACACCTTC
clone_size: -; j_call: TRBJ2-5; d_call: -; v_call: TRBV30; cdr3_aa: CAWIGRGTQYF; cdr3_nt: TGTGCCTGGATAGGTAGGGGGACCCAGTACTTC
clone_size: -; j_call: TRBJ1-2; d_call: TRBD1; v_call: TRBV4-2; cdr3_aa: CASSQGRTGSGYGYTF; cdr3_nt: TGTGCCAGCAGCCAAGGGCGGACAGGGAGCGGCTATGGCTACACCTTC
clone_size: -; j_call: TRBJ2-7; d_call: TRBD1; v_call: TRBV11-1; cdr3_aa: CASSFDRASYEQYF; cdr3_nt: TGTGCCAGCAGCTTTGACAGGGCGTCCTACGAGCAGTACTTC
clone_size: -; j_call: TRBJ2-7; d_call: -; v_call: TRBV4-2; cdr3_aa: CASSQDAREAYEQYF; cdr3_nt: TGTGCCAGCAGCCAAGATGCGAGGGAAGCTTACGAGCAGTACTTC
clone_size: once; j_call: TRBJ2-7; d_call: -; v_call: TRBV5-1; cdr3_aa: CASSHPSGRYEQYF; cdr3_nt: TGCGCCAGCAGCCACCCCAGCGGGCGGTACGAGCAGTACTTC
clone_size: -; j_call: TRBJ2-7; d_call: TRBD1; v_call: TRBV27; cdr3_aa: CASSFTTGRPSYEQYF; cdr3_nt: TGTGCCAGCAGTTTTACGACAGGGAGACCTTCCTACGAGCAGTACTTC
clone_size: -; j_call: TRBJ2-1; d_call: -; v_call: TRBV29-1; cdr3_aa: CSSSRGPSSYNEQFF; cdr3_nt: TGCAGCTCCTCGCGGGGGCCCAGCTCCTACAATGAGCAGTTCTTC
clone_size: -; j_call: TRBJ2-2; d_call: -; v_call: TRBV19; cdr3_aa: CASRRGAGELFF; cdr3_nt: TGTGCCAGTAGAAGGGGCGCCGGGGAGCTGTTTTTT
clone_size: -; j_call: TRBJ2-5; d_call: TRBD1; v_call: TRBV5-4; cdr3_aa: CASSTGQGQETQYF; cdr3_nt: TGTGCCAGCAGCACGGGACAGGGGCAAGAGACCCAGTACTTC
clone_size: -; j_call: TRBJ2-7; d_call: TRBD1; v_call: TRBV7-9; cdr3_aa: CASSLGQVQPYEQYF; cdr3_nt: TGTGCCAGCAGCCTTGGACAGGTACAACCCTACGAGCAGTACTTC
clone_size: -; j_call: TRBJ2-1; d_call: -; v_call: TRBV27; cdr3_aa: CASGGPGQSNNEQFF; cdr3_nt: TGTGCCAGCGGGGGGCCGGGACAGAGTAACAATGAGCAGTTCTTC
clone_size: few; j_call: TRBJ2-4; d_call: -; v_call: TRBV7-9; cdr3_aa: CASSPNGDRLAKNIQYF; cdr3_nt: TGTGCCAGCAGCCCTAACGGCGACAGGTTAGCCAAAAACATTCAGTACTTC
clone_size: -; j_call: TRBJ2-1; d_call: -; v_call: TRBV29-1; cdr3_aa: CSVEYIVGLWQFF; cdr3_nt: TGCAGCGTTGAGTATATTGTGGGGCTGTGGCAGTTCTTC
clone_size: -; j_call: TRBJ1-2; d_call: -; v_call: TRBV5-6; cdr3_aa: CASRQGRTRPFNYGYTF; cdr3_nt: TGTGCCAGCAGGCAGGGCCGGACAAGGCCCTTTAACTATGGCTACACCTTC
clone_size: -; j_call: TRBJ2-5; d_call: TRBD2; v_call: TRBV2; cdr3_aa: CASSPSGREFWETQYF; cdr3_nt: TGTGCCAGCAGCCCTAGCGGGAGGGAATTCTGGGAGACCCAGTACTTC
clone_size: -; j_call: TRBJ2-3; d_call: TRBD2; v_call: TRBV29-1; cdr3_aa: CSVEKAGSRTDTQYF; cdr3_nt: TGCAGCGTTGAAAAAGCGGGAAGCAGGACAGATACGCAGTATTTT
clone_size: -; j_call: TRBJ2-3; d_call: TRBD2; v_call: TRBV4-3; cdr3_aa: CASSQDTSGSPADTQYF; cdr3_nt: TGCGCCAGCAGCCAAGACACTAGCGGGAGCCCGGCCGATACGCAGTATTTT
clone_size: -; j_call: TRBJ2-7; d_call: TRBD2; v_call: TRBV4-1; cdr3_aa: CASSQDRVGGLAGELYEQYF; cdr3_nt: TGCGCCAGCAGCCAAGATAGGGTGGGTGGACTAGCGGGAGAATTATACGAGCAGTACTTC
clone_size: -; j_call: TRBJ2-7; d_call: TRBD2; v_call: TRBV7-9; cdr3_aa: CATSRTSGRDEQYF; cdr3_nt: TGTGCCACCTCTCGGACAAGCGGGAGAGACGAGCAGTACTTC
clone_size: -; j_call: TRBJ1-2; d_call: -; v_call: TRBV27; cdr3_aa: CAGRGAFGYTF; cdr3_nt: TGTGCCGGGAGGGGGGCATTTGGCTACACCTTC
clone_size: -; j_call: TRBJ2-3; d_call: TRBD1; v_call: TRBV7-9; cdr3_aa: CASSHRDRDTDTQYF; cdr3_nt: TGTGCCAGCAGCCACCGGGACAGGGACACAGATACGCAGTATTTT
clone_size: -; j_call: TRBJ2-2; d_call: -; v_call: TRBV5-5; cdr3_aa: CASSLGGAPSNTGELFF; cdr3_nt: TGTGCCAGCAGCTTGGGTGGGGCCCCTTCGAACACCGGGGAGCTGTTTTTT
clone_size: -; j_call: TRBJ2-1; d_call: TRBD2; v_call: TRBV9; cdr3_aa: CASSASSGRALHEQFF; cdr3_nt: TGTGCCAGCAGCGCATCTAGCGGGAGGGCCCTCCATGAGCAGTTCTTC
clone_size: -; j_call: TRBJ1-3; d_call: -; v_call: TRBV11-3; cdr3_aa: CASSPQRQGSTGNTIYF; cdr3_nt: TGTGCCAGCAGCCCACAACGGCAGGGAAGTACTGGAAACACCATATATTTT
clone_size: -; j_call: TRBJ2-5; d_call: -; v_call: TRBV7-9; cdr3_aa: CASSYTQQGVRIQETQYF; cdr3_nt: TGTGCCAGCAGCTATACACAACAGGGCGTACGCATCCAAGAGACCCAGTACTTC
clone_size: -; j_call: TRBJ2-7; d_call: -; v_call: TRBV6-5; cdr3_aa: CASSYSAEPYEQYF; cdr3_nt: TGTGCCAGCAGTTACTCGGCAGAACCCTACGAGCAGTACTTC
clone_size: -; j_call: TRBJ2-7; d_call: -; v_call: TRBV7-9; cdr3_aa: CASSKDGGLDEQYF; cdr3_nt: TGTGCCAGCAGCAAAGACGGGGGTCTGGACGAGCAGTACTTC